The clone carrying this T cell receptor (beta chain) has a single count. Original handling: For nucleated cells, counts were estimated from reference gene primer amplification. The assay was immunoSEQ multiplex PCR, and TCRdb's table has in-frame clones only and misses some. V, J and clone size are taken as reported in that table, and D and trimming were inferred from the DNA itself. The data hold about 260,000 clones, with 70% to 90% observed a single time. Germline CDR1 and CDR2: LNHDA and SQIVND (reference sequence). Trimming cost V 5 bases and J 5 bases, with 22 bases left between them. CDR3 length: 16 residues. These data are taken from a study of blood T cell repertoires in COVID-19. Whole-study context: The analysed material was cDNA or gDNA that came from T cells, B-cell-depleted T cells, or PBMCs.

The TCR originated in a woman in her 30s with acute COVID-19. The chain recombines TRBV19 with TRBJ2-7; tentative D call: TRBD2 (6 bases). The sequenced material came from PBMCs or T cells enriched from blood (not recorded which). CDR3 DNA sequence: TGTGCCAGTAGTCAACCCCCTGTTGGAGGGATAGACGAGCAGTACTTC. Translation: CASSQPPVGGIDEQYF.